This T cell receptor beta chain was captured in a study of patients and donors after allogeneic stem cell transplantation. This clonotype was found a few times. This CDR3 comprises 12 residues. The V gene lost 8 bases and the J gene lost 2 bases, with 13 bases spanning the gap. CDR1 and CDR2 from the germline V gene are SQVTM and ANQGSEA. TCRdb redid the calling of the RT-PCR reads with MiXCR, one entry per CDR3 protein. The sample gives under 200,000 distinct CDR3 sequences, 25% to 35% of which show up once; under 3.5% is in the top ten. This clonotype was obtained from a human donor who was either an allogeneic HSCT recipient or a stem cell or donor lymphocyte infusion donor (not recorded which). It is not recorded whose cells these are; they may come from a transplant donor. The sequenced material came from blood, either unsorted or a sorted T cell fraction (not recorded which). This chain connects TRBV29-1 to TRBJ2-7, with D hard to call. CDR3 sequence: CSTATGTYEQYF. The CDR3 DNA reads TGCAGCACAGCTACCGGCACCTACGAGCAGTACTTC.